One and the same sample provided the 19 T cell receptor beta chains below, sequenced in a study of blood T cell repertoires in COVID-19 (TCRdb year 2020). Libraries came from the immunoSEQ multiplex PCR assay. TCRdb carries this immuneACCESS record with in-frame sequences only. Its versions omit some clonotypes, under half of them owing to an unresolved V gene in the studies checked, with the rest unexplained. In this sample the table shows under 300,000 clones, roughly 90% of which occur a single time. 0.75% to 1% of the sample goes to the ten largest clones. Sequenced sample: PBMCs or T cells enriched from blood (not recorded which). These receptors were collected from a woman in her twenties or thirties who had recovered from COVID-19.

This chain links TRBV24-1 with TRBJ1-1; D is ambiguous. Germline V CDR1 and CDR2: KGHDR, SFDVKD. Trimming took off 6 bases at V and 8 bases at J, with 15 bases between the two ends. The CDR3 has 13 residues. The CDR3 reads CATSLSLTGEAFF. As DNA, the CDR3 is TGTGCCACCAGTCTCTCCTTGACCGGGGAAGCTTTCTTT.

The chain combines TRBV5-6 with TRBJ1-1, with 7 nucleotides matching TRBD1. This CDR3 contains 12 residues. The germline CDR1 and CDR2 sequences are SGHDT and YYEEEE. V trimming: 2 bases; J trimming: 10 bases; junction bases outside the gene matches: 5. CDR3 nucleotide sequence: TGTGCCAGCAGCTTTACGGGACAGCGAGCTTTCTTT. Its translation is CASSFTGQRAFF.

The chain links TRBV5-1 to TRBJ1-5, with D perhaps TRBD1 (6 bases). The CDR3 is 17 amino acids. V dropped 1 base and J dropped 3 bases, with 17 bases sitting between them. Germline CDR1 reads SGHRS; CDR2 reads YFSETQ. CDR3 DNA: TGCGCCAGCAGCTTGTCGCCAACGGACAGCTACAATCAGCCCCAGCATTTT. It specifies CASSLSPTDSYNQPQHF.

The chain combines TRBV12-3 or TRBV12-4 with TRBJ2-1, with D tentatively TRBD1 (6 bases). Trimming took 8 bases from V and 7 from J, leaving 12 bases between them. The length of the CDR3 is 12 residues. The CDR3 DNA reads as TGTGCCAGCGTTGCAAGGGGGAATGAGCAGTTCTTC. This sequence encodes CASVARGNEQFF.

The chain couples TRBV28 to TRBJ1-2; 11 bases agree with TRBD1. The germline CDR1 and CDR2 sequences are MDHEN and SYDVKM. The CDR3 extends over 14 amino acids. V lost 5 bases to trimming and J lost 7 bases; unmatched junction nucleotides: 6. CDR3 in amino acids: CASSQGQGGGGYTF. The CDR3 DNA sequence: TGTGCCAGCAGTCAGGGACAGGGGGGCGGTGGCTACACCTTC.

The chain is built from TRBV2 and TRBJ1-2; 9 bases align to TRBD1. V lost 6 bases and J lost 5; bases outside the gene matches: 13. The CDR3 is made up of 16 amino acids. Germline V lookup: CDR1 SNHLY, CDR2 FYNNEI. This CDR3 reads CASRSGTGLKGYGYTF. The CDR3 nucleotides read TGTGCCAGCAGAAGTGGGACAGGGTTAAAAGGGTATGGCTACACCTTC.

The chain links TRBV5-6 to TRBJ2-4, with 7 bases that match TRBD1. V was clipped by 2 bases and J by 7 bases; unmatched bases: 9. This CDR3 spans 15 amino acids. The germline V gene encodes CDR1 SGHDT and CDR2 YYEEEE. CDR3 sequence reads: CASSFTTGPLNIQYF. CDR3 nucleotides: TGTGCCAGCAGCTTCACGACAGGGCCGCTGAACATTCAGTACTTC.

V gene TRBV7-2 combines with J gene TRBJ1-5; tentative D call: TRBD1 (6 bases). The germline V and J ends were trimmed by 5 bases and 7 bases, with 12 bases remaining between them. This CDR3 has 13 amino acids. From germline, CDR1 is SGHTA and CDR2 FQGNSA. The CDR3 protein is CASSTGTQQPQHF. The CDR3 DNA sequence: TGTGCCAGCAGCACAGGGACACAACAGCCCCAGCATTTT.

V and J are TRBV5-4 and TRBJ1-2, with 9 bases matching TRBD1. CDR1 is SGHNT and CDR2 is YYREEE in the germline V gene (reference sequence). Germline trimming cut 6 bases from V and 7 bases from J; bases unmatched to any gene: 13. CDR3 length equals 15 residues. The CDR3 protein is CASTLWGTGSAGYTF. CDR3 coding DNA: TGTGCCAGCACCCTGTGGGGGACAGGGTCTGCTGGCTACACCTTC.

The rearrangement joins TRBV5-1 to TRBJ2-1; 10 positions agree with TRBD2. V was clipped by 5 bases and J by 0 bases; unmatched bases: 14. The length of the CDR3 is 19 residues. Germline V gene data show CDR1 as SGHRS and CDR2 as YFSETQ. In nucleotides, the CDR3 is TGCGCCAGCAGGACCCGGACAGGGACTAGCGTCAGCTCCTACAATGAGCAGTTCTTC. This translates into CASRTRTGTSVSSYNEQFF.

The rearrangement joins TRBV12-3 or TRBV12-4 to TRBJ2-1; no clear D gene. The CDR3 is made up of 10 amino acids. V was clipped by 5 bases and J by 7 bases, with 3 bases between them. CDR3 in DNA: TGTGCCAGCAGTCAGAATGAGCAGTTCTTC. It specifies CASSQNEQFF.

V and J are TRBV2 and TRBJ1-1; D unclear. Germline V lookup: CDR1 SNHLY, CDR2 FYNNEI. V lost 5 bases and J lost 2, with 12 bases in between. The CDR3 contains 14 residues. The DNA of the CDR3 is TGTGCCAGCAGTCCTGGAAGGACTAACACTGAAGCTTTCTTT. Translated: CASSPGRTNTEAFF. Supplemented by reference TRBV2 and TRBJ1-1, the full variable domain reads EPEVTQTPSHQVTQMGQEVILRCVPISNHLYFYWYRQILGQKVEFLVSFYNNEISEKSEIFDDQFSVERPDGSNFTLKIRSTKLEDSAMYFCASSPGRTNTEAFFGQGTRLTVV.

The chain is built from TRBV11-3 and TRBJ2-1; TRBD2 is a possible D gene (7 bases). The V end lost 5 bases, the J end lost 9 bases, and 17 bases lay between the germline ends. The germline V gene has CDR1 SGHNT and CDR2 YENEEA. CDR3 length: 14 amino acids. CDR3 in amino acids: CASSRGATVGEQFF. The CDR3 DNA reads as TGTGCCAGCAGCCGGGGGGCGACGGTGGGTGAGCAGTTCTTC.

The chain joins TRBV4-3 to TRBJ1-2, with 7 bases that match TRBD1. Germline CDR1 LGHNA, CDR2 YSLEER. The junction had 14 bases not matched to a gene; V was cut back by 0 bases and J by 4 bases. The CDR3 length is 18 residues. The DNA of the CDR3 is TGCGCCAGCAGCCAAGAAATTGAGGGGGCGGAATCCTTCTATGGCTACACCTTC. Protein product: CASSQEIEGAESFYGYTF.

The genes are TRBV5-1 and TRBJ2-3; the D gene is possibly TRBD1 (6 bases). The germline V gene encodes CDR1 SGHRS and CDR2 YFSETQ. The V end lost 2 bases, the J end lost 4 bases, and 17 bases lay between the germline ends. This CDR3 contains 16 residues. The CDR3, as DNA: TGCGCCAGCAGCTTACAACAGGGCGGATGGGCAGATACGCAGTATTTT. Protein sequence: CASSLQQGGWADTQYF.

The chain couples TRBV11-3 to TRBJ2-7; 10 nucleotides line up with TRBD1. With V trimmed by 2 bases and J by 7 bases, 17 bases remained unmatched. This CDR3 comprises 18 residues. Germline V CDR1 and CDR2: SGHNT, YENEEA. CDR3 nucleotide sequence: TGTGCCAGCAGCTTATTCGGCGGGACAGGGGTGCTTACTGGAGAGCAGTACTTC. Amino acid sequence: CASSLFGGTGVLTGEQYF.

The CDR3 coding sequence is TGTGCCAGCAGATACTACGAGCAGTACTTC. Its protein product is CASRYYEQYF. This chain joins TRBV9 and TRBJ2-7; D gene unclear. There are 10 residues in the CDR3. In germline, CDR1 is SGDLS, CDR2 YYNGEE. V lost 5 bases, J lost 3 bases, and 3 bases lay in between.

This clone was counted only a few times. The CDR3 here is CASSSDLVYEQYF. In DNA form, the CDR3 reads TGTGCCAGCAGTTCGGACTTGGTCTACGAGCAGTACTTC. V is TRBV28 and J is TRBJ2-7; D perhaps matches TRBD2 (5 bases). V lost 4 bases to trimming and J lost 3 bases, with 10 bases between them. The CDR3 has 13 residues. Looked up from germline, CDR1 is MDHEN and CDR2 is SYDVKM.

The chain carries TRBV19 and TRBJ2-7; 8 positions match TRBD2. Germline trimming cut 5 bases from V and 6 bases from J; bases unmatched to any gene: 6. The V gene's germline CDR1 is LNHDA and CDR2 SQIVND (reference sequence). The CDR3 loop spans 13 amino acids. Written as DNA, the CDR3 is TGTGCCAGTAGTCTTCTAGCGGGTACCGAGCAGTACTTC. It yields the protein CASSLLAGTEQYF.